These 24 T cell receptor beta chains share one sample of origin, sequenced in a study of cytomegalovirus exposure and HLA in healthy donors. The data were produced by immunoSEQ multiplex PCR, yet TCRdb's version contains in-frame clones alone and is incomplete. The sample records about 58,000 clones, over 85% being singletons. The source material was PBMCs. The receptors here all came from a man younger than 30 in good health and CMV-seronegative.

The chain couples TRBV14 to TRBJ2-7; D is possibly TRBD1 (6 bases). Germline CDR1 and CDR2: SGHDN and FVKESK. Trimming shortened V by 2 bases and J by 4 bases, and 12 bases separated the two germline ends. The CDR3 is 14 amino acids. The CDR3 DNA sequence: TGTGCCAGCAGCCAAAGGTACAGGGAATACGAGCAGTACTTC. This codes for CASSQRYREYEQYF.

The chain uses TRBV29-1 and TRBJ1-2; TRBD1 aligns across 7 bases. The CDR3 length is 15 residues. The germline CDR1 and CDR2 sequences are SQVTM and ANQGSEA. J gave up 1 base and V 6 bases, and 11 bases lay outside the gene matches. The CDR3 DNA reads TGCAGCGTGATCATCGGGACAGAACTTAACTATGGCTACACCTTC. Translated: CSVIIGTELNYGYTF.

The chain carries TRBV7-2 and TRBJ2-7; 16 nucleotides match TRBD2. The CDR3 consists of 16 residues. Germline values: CDR1 SGHTA, CDR2 FQGNSA. Trimming took 6 bases from V and 5 from J; bases not matched to a gene: 7. The CDR3: CASSSWGTSGRDEQYF. In DNA, the CDR3 is TGTGCCAGCAGTAGTTGGGGGACTAGCGGGAGGGACGAGCAGTACTTC. The full variable domain, its missing parts supplied by reference TRBV7-2 and TRBJ2-7, is GAGVSQSPSNKVTEKGKDVELRCDPISGHTALYWYRQSLGQGLEFLIYFQGNSAPDKSGLPSDRFSAERTGGSVSTLTIQRTQQEDSAVYLCASSSWGTSGRDEQYFGPGTRLTVT.

The chain joins TRBV4-1 to TRBJ2-7; TRBD1 matches 10 bases. From germline, CDR1 is MGHRA and CDR2 YSYEKL. This CDR3 is 16 amino acids long. Trimming cost V 0 bases and J 2 bases; bases outside gene matches: 4. CDR3 bases: TGCGCCAGCAGCCAAGATGGAGGGACAGGGGCCTACGAGCAGTACTTC. Its translation: CASSQDGGTGAYEQYF.

The genes are TRBV10-3 and TRBJ1-1, with 7 bases fitting TRBD1. The V and J ends lost 8 bases and 11 bases, in that order; junction bases with no gene match: 11. The CDR3 spans 12 residues. Germline-derived CDR1 and CDR2 are ENHRY and SYGVKD. The CDR3 region is CAISPTEQGAFF. DNA for the CDR3: TGTGCCATCTCTCCCACTGAACAGGGGGCTTTCTTT.

This chain joins TRBV28 and TRBJ1-5, with D possibly being TRBD1 (6 bases). With 3 bases removed from V and 0 bases from J, the gap between germline ends came to 9 bases. This CDR3 is built from 15 residues. The germline CDR1 and CDR2 sequences are MDHEN and SYDVKM. CDR3: CASSFRTDSNQPQHF. The CDR3 DNA reads as TGTGCCAGCAGTTTCAGGACAGATAGCAATCAGCCCCAGCATTTT.

The gene calls are TRBV5-1 and TRBJ2-1, with TRBD2 matching over 7 bases. The junction had 6 bases not matched to a gene; V was cut back by 1 base and J by 5 bases. Germline-derived CDR1 and CDR2 are SGHRS and YFSETQ. The CDR3 contains 15 residues. As DNA, the CDR3 is TGCGCCAGCAGCTTGTCACTAGCGAGTCACAATGAGCAGTTCTTC. It encodes CASSLSLASHNEQFF.

The gene calls are TRBV19 and TRBJ2-5; 7 bases line up with TRBD1. The CDR3 has 13 residues. CDR1 and CDR2 (germline): LNHDA, SQIVND (reference sequence). V lost 5 bases and J lost 4; bases outside the gene matches: 4. CDR3 region: CASSATGLETQYF. CDR3 nucleotides: TGTGCCAGTAGTGCGACAGGGTTAGAGACCCAGTACTTC.

A few counts support this clone. V gene TRBV7-3 combines with J gene TRBJ2-3; 10 nucleotides align to TRBD2. The CDR3 spans 16 residues. V was pared by 4 bases and J by 1 base, with 5 bases of the junction left unmatched. Germline V gene lookup returns CDR1 SGHTA and CDR2 FQGTGA. The CDR3 spells CASSSTSGTRTDTQYF. In nucleotides, the CDR3 is TGTGCCAGCAGCTCCACTAGCGGGACACGCACAGATACGCAGTATTTT.

The rearrangement joins TRBV29-1 to TRBJ2-7, with D unclear. The CDR3 extends over 14 amino acids. V was trimmed by 1 base and J by 3 bases, leaving 13 bases between them. Germline V CDR1 and CDR2: SQVTM, ANQGSEA. CDR3 in DNA: TGCAGCGTTGAAGTTAACAGTAACAGCTACGAGCAGTACTTC. This gives the protein CSVEVNSNSYEQYF.

The chain combines TRBV18 with TRBJ1-1, with TRBD1 as a possible D gene (5 bases). The CDR3 totals 14 residues. The germline V and J ends were trimmed by 2 bases and 3 bases, with 10 bases remaining between them. CDR1 is KGHSH and CDR2 is LQKENI in the germline V gene. CDR3 region: CASSPTGGDTEAFF. The CDR3 DNA is TGTGCCAGCTCACCAACCGGGGGGGACACTGAAGCTTTCTTT.

The rearrangement links TRBV9 to TRBJ2-1; TRBD1 agrees at 10 bases. The CDR3 covers 13 residues. Germline CDR1 is SGDLS and CDR2 is YYNGEE. The trim removed 6 bases at V and 8 bases at J, leaving 5 bases unmatched. As DNA, the CDR3 is TGTGCCAGCAAAGGACAGGGGGTCGATGAGCAGTTCTTC. The encoded protein is CASKGQGVDEQFF.

This chain links TRBV13 with TRBJ2-1; 8 nucleotides match TRBD2. Trimming took 5 bases from V and 6 from J; bases not matched to a gene: 12. The germline V gene encodes CDR1 PRHDT and CDR2 FYEKMQ (reference sequence). The CDR3 contains 16 residues. The CDR3 protein is CASSPTGTRGLNEQFF. CDR3 bases: TGTGCCAGCAGCCCAACCGGGACTAGGGGACTCAATGAGCAGTTCTTC. The full variable domain, in which reference TRBV13 and TRBJ2-1 provide the parts outside the CDR3, is AAGVIQSPRHLIKEKRETATLKCYPIPRHDTVYWYQQGPGQDPQFLISFYEKMQSDKGSIPDRFSAQQFSDYHSELNMSSLELGDSALYFCASSPTGTRGLNEQFFGPGTRLTVL.

The sample holds one count of this clone. V usage is TRBV4-1 and J usage is TRBJ2-7; 9 bases line up with TRBD1. The V gene end was trimmed by 6 bases and the J gene end by 1 base; junction bases not matched to a gene: 4. The CDR3 consists of 14 residues. Germline V CDR1 and CDR2: MGHRA, YSYEKL. CDR3 amino acids: CASSAGTGSYEQYF. CDR3 nucleotides: TGCGCCAGCAGTGCCGGGACAGGGTCCTACGAGCAGTACTTC.

The rearrangement uses TRBV7-9 and TRBJ2-7, with 7 nucleotides matching TRBD2. Per the germline V gene, CDR1 is SEHNR and CDR2 is FQNEAQ (reference sequence). The CDR3 runs 15 residues. J gave up 6 bases and V 0 bases, and 8 bases lay outside the gene matches. CDR3 region: CASSLAGGIAGEQYF. The CDR3 nucleotides are TGTGCCAGCAGCTTAGCCGGCGGGATAGCGGGCGAGCAGTACTTC.

This chain joins TRBV19 and TRBJ1-2, with 7 bases matching TRBD1. The CDR3 spans 17 residues. The germline V gene encodes CDR1 LNHDA and CDR2 SQIVND (reference sequence). The V gene end was trimmed by 9 bases and the J gene end by 0 bases; junction bases not matched to a gene: 16. CDR3 sequence reads: CASGGWTGKRTNYGYTF. DNA for the CDR3: TGTGCCAGCGGTGGATGGACAGGCAAACGTACTAACTATGGCTACACCTTC.

The chain joins TRBV4-1 to TRBJ2-1; D gene ambiguous. With 4 bases removed from V and 0 bases from J, the gap between germline ends came to 7 bases. CDR1 and CDR2 (germline): MGHRA, YSYEKL. This CDR3 is built from 14 residues. The CDR3 DNA follows: TGCGCCAGCAGCCCCCCCAGCTCCTACAATGAGCAGTTCTTC. Translated: CASSPPSSYNEQFF.

The V gene is TRBV18, the J gene TRBJ2-7; 7 bases are shared with TRBD2. The CDR3 length is 14 residues. Germline V gene lookup returns CDR1 KGHSH and CDR2 LQKENI. V shed 3 bases, J shed 2 bases, and the junction held 4 bases outside the gene matches. The CDR3 is CASSPPGLTYEQYF. CDR3 sequence (DNA): TGTGCCAGCTCACCCCCGGGACTAACCTACGAGCAGTACTTC. Drawing the rest from reference TRBV18 and TRBJ2-7, the complete variable domain is NAGVMQNPRHLVRRRGQEARLRCSPMKGHSHVYWYRQLPEEGLKFMVYLQKENIIDESGMPKERFSAEFPKEGPSILRIQQVVRGDSAAYFCASSPPGLTYEQYFGPGTRLTVT.

The chain combines TRBV4-2 with TRBJ2-3; 11 positions match TRBD2. Germline lookup yields CDR1 LGHNA and CDR2 YNFKEQ. J was trimmed by 6 bases and V by 3 bases; bases with no gene match: 14. The CDR3 covers 18 residues. The CDR3 sequence: CASSQEHGLAGPWDTQYF. The CDR3 nucleotides are TGTGCCAGCAGCCAGGAACATGGACTAGCGGGCCCGTGGGATACGCAGTATTTT.

This clone was seen only once. The chain employs TRBV19 and TRBJ1-5; D not resolved. There are 14 residues in the CDR3. Germline CDR1 and CDR2: LNHDA and SQIVND (reference sequence). V was clipped by 5 bases and J by 3 bases, with 11 bases between them. The CDR3 loop reads CASSPRSLNQPQHF. CDR3 DNA sequence: TGTGCCAGTAGTCCGCGGAGCCTCAATCAGCCCCAGCATTTT.

This clone was recorded once. This chain uses TRBV29-1 with TRBJ1-1; D gene unclear. The CDR3 sequence is 13 residues long. The germline V gene has CDR1 SQVTM and CDR2 ANQGSEA. V shed 7 bases and J shed 0 bases, with 12 bases lying between them. The CDR3 DNA reads TGCAGCGCTGGGGTGGGAGTGAACACTGAAGCTTTCTTT. This codes for CSAGVGVNTEAFF.

The chain uses TRBV30 and TRBJ1-1; 9 nucleotides match TRBD1. Germline assignment: CDR1 GTSNPN and CDR2 SVGIG (reference sequence). The CDR3 consists of 13 residues. V lost 2 bases, J lost 7 bases, and 5 bases stayed unmatched. The CDR3 here is CAWSTGQGNEAFF. CDR3 coding DNA: TGTGCCTGGAGTACGGGACAGGGAAATGAAGCTTTCTTT.

CDR3 residues: CASSPLGLPNEQFF. As DNA, the CDR3 is TGTGCCAGCAGCCCACTGGGACTCCCCAATGAGCAGTTCTTC. The V and J genes are TRBV7-2 and TRBJ2-1; D is perhaps TRBD2 (6 bases). Germline loops: CDR1 SGHTA, CDR2 FQGNSA. CDR3 length equals 14 residues. V was trimmed by 5 bases and J by 6 bases, leaving 14 bases between them. Drawing the rest from reference TRBV7-2 and TRBJ2-1, the complete variable domain is GAGVSQSPSNKVTEKGKDVELRCDPISGHTALYWYRQSLGQGLEFLIYFQGNSAPDKSGLPSDRFSAERTGGSVSTLTIQRTQQEDSAVYLCASSPLGLPNEQFFGPGTRLTVL.

This rearrangement joins TRBV11-1 to TRBJ2-7; 9 nucleotides line up with TRBD1. CDR1 and CDR2 (germline): SGHAT, FQDESV (reference sequence). Trimming at V came to 5 bases and at J to 4 bases, leaving 6 bases not matched to a gene. The CDR3 extends over 14 amino acids. As DNA, the CDR3 is TGTGCCAGCAGCGAGATGGACAGGGGTTACGAGCAGTACTTC. Amino acid sequence: CASSEMDRGYEQYF.